One sample yielded the 12 T cell receptor beta chains listed below, sequenced in a study of memory CD4+ T cells and cytomegalovirus serostatus. The sort gate was single viable CD3+CD4+CD8-CD45RO+ cells for memory CD4+ T cells. Method: immunoSEQ multiplex PCR; TCRdb's copy keeps in-frame clones and lacks some. The sample includes roughly 67,000 clones, 76% of them seen just once. Sequencing input: memory CD4+ T cells from blood. The receptors originated from an adult in good health and CMV-seropositive.

The chain is built from TRBV5-6 and TRBJ2-3; possible D gene TRBD2, 5 bases. Trimming removed 1 base from V and 11 bases from J, with 23 bases in between. There are 16 residues in the CDR3. The germline CDR1 and CDR2 sequences are SGHDT and YYEEEE. The CDR3, as DNA: TGTGCCAGCAGCTTGAGGAGGTGGGTCGCTGGGATGGGGCAGTATTTT. This codes for CASSLRRWVAGMGQYF.

This clone was counted a few times. J is TRBJ1-2 and V is TRBV9; no reliable D call. Germline V gene sequence: CDR1 SGDLS, CDR2 YYNGEE. This CDR3 region has 14 residues. Trimming pared 0 bases from V and 4 bases from J, leaving 10 bases between. The CDR3 DNA reads TGTGCCAGCAGCGTAGACAAGGGAAGCTATGGCTACACCTTC. Translated: CASSVDKGSYGYTF.

V and J are TRBV5-1 and TRBJ1-4, with 10 nucleotides matching TRBD1. V was clipped by 7 bases and J by 6 bases; unmatched bases: 9. CDR3 length equals 15 residues. Germline-derived CDR1 and CDR2 are SGHRS and YFSETQ. CDR3 loop: CASSTRGTGDEKLFF. The CDR3 nucleotides read TGCGCCAGCTCCACCAGAGGGACAGGGGATGAAAAACTGTTTTTT. Together with reference TRBV5-1 and TRBJ1-4, the CDR3 gives the full variable domain: KAGVTQTPRYLIKTRGQQVTLSCSPISGHRSVSWYQQTPGQGLQFLFEYFSETQRNKGNFPGRFSGRQFSNSRSEMNVSTLELGDSALYLCASSTRGTGDEKLFFGSGTQLSVL.

V usage is TRBV25-1 and J usage is TRBJ2-7; maybe TRBD1 (6 bases). V lost 4 bases, J lost 3 bases, and 16 bases lay in between. The CDR3 length is 15 residues. From germline, CDR1 is MGHDK and CDR2 SYGVNS. CDR3 DNA: TGTGCCAGCAGTGCGATTAGGACAGAACGCTACGAGCAGTACTTC. It codes for CASSAIRTERYEQYF.

The chain has TRBV7-3 and TRBJ2-5; D gene unclear. V was pared by 2 bases and J by 3 bases, with 7 bases between. CDR1 and CDR2 (germline): SGHTA, FQGTGA. The CDR3 loop spans 13 amino acids. This CDR3 is CASSLVPEETQYF. The CDR3 DNA reads TGTGCCAGCAGCTTAGTGCCGGAAGAGACCCAGTACTTC.

This chain links TRBV6-6 with TRBJ1-4, with 8 nucleotides matching TRBD1. CDR3 length: 13 residues. V gave up 7 bases and J gave up 7 bases; unmatched junction bases: 5. From germline, CDR1 is MNHNY and CDR2 SVGAGI (reference sequence). CDR3: CASNQGAGEKLFF. The CDR3, as DNA: TGTGCCAGCAATCAGGGGGCGGGTGAAAAACTGTTTTTT.

The chain couples TRBV7-2 to TRBJ2-5, with 9 positions matching TRBD1. V was pared by 5 bases and J by 4 bases, with 2 bases of the junction left unmatched. The germline gives CDR1 SGHTA, CDR2 FQGNSA. CDR3 length: 13 amino acids. CDR3 in DNA: TGTGCCAGCAGCACGGACAGGGGAGAGACCCAGTACTTC. This gives the protein CASSTDRGETQYF.

This clone was detected only once. This rearrangement joins TRBV5-6 to TRBJ2-7; the match to TRBD1 covers 8 bases. The CDR3 contains 13 residues. The J segment lost 6 bases and the V segment lost 2 bases, leaving 4 bases of the junction unmatched. Germline CDR1 SGHDT, CDR2 YYEEEE. The CDR3 region is CASSLTGGSEQYF. The CDR3 DNA sequence: TGTGCCAGCAGCTTAACAGGGGGAAGCGAGCAGTACTTC.

The rearrangement links TRBV15 to TRBJ2-7; 9 positions match TRBD1. Trimming at V came to 5 bases and at J to 1 base, leaving 9 bases not matched to a gene. CDR3 length equals 16 residues. CDR1 is LNHNV and CDR2 is YYDKDF in the germline V gene (reference sequence). The CDR3, as DNA: TGTGCCACCAGCCAATCCGGGACAGGGAGGTCCTACGAGCAGTACTTC. Protein: CATSQSGTGRSYEQYF. The full variable domain, with the rest looked up from reference TRBV15 and TRBJ2-7, is DAMVIQNPRYQVTQFGKPVTLSCSQTLNHNVMYWYQQKSSQAPKLLFHYYDKDFNNEADTPDNFQSRRPNTSFCFLDIRSPGLGDTAMYLCATSQSGTGRSYEQYFGPGTRLTVT.

The gene calls are TRBV5-6 and TRBJ2-1; TRBD1 matches 9 bases. CDR1 is SGHDT and CDR2 is YYEEEE in the germline V gene. CDR3 length equals 17 residues. With 1 base clipped from V and 4 bases from J, the junction kept 9 bases outside the gene matches. The CDR3: CASSLSDGTGLYNEQFF. The CDR3 nucleotides read TGTGCCAGCAGCTTGTCTGACGGGACAGGGCTGTACAATGAGCAGTTCTTC.

This clone was counted a single time. The chain combines TRBV30 with TRBJ1-3, with D unresolved. From germline, CDR1 is GTSNPN and CDR2 SVGIG (reference sequence). This CDR3 comprises 14 residues. Trimming left V 3 bases short and J 0 bases short, with 9 bases between. The CDR3 protein is CAWRTGRSGNTIYF. CDR3 DNA: TGTGCCTGGAGGACGGGTCGCTCTGGAAACACCATATATTTT.

The genes are TRBV28 and TRBJ2-2; 8 bases are shared with TRBD1. The ends lost 1 base at V and 11 bases at J; junction bases unmatched: 9. Germline V gene lookup returns CDR1 MDHEN and CDR2 SYDVKM. The CDR3 extends over 15 amino acids. CDR3 region: CASSLSDRVAPELFF. The CDR3 DNA is TGTGCCAGCAGTTTATCGGACAGGGTGGCCCCCGAGCTGTTTTTT. Looking up the rest from reference TRBV28 and TRBJ2-2 gives the full variable domain: DVKVTQSSRYLVKRTGEKVFLECVQDMDHENMFWYRQDPGLGLRLIYFSYDVKMKEKGDIPEGYSVSREKKERFSLILESASTNQTSMYLCASSLSDRVAPELFFGEGSRLTVL.